This section outlines one T cell receptor (beta chain) sequence together with its context. Original processing notes: Reference gene primers were amplified, and this amplification served to estimate nucleated cell counts. Sequencing used immunoSEQ multiplex PCR; TCRdb keeps in-frame clones, though not all of them. V, J and clone size derive from that table, while D and trimming were established from the DNA sequence. The sample carries around 150,000 clones, about 80% recorded once. This sample was taken from a study of blood T cell repertoires in COVID-19. Overall study context: Some COVID-19 samples were acute and others convalescent; all came from the United States, Italy and Spain.

The CDR3 extends over 15 amino acids. Trimming removed 5 bases from V and 0 bases from J, with 11 bases in between. Per germline, CDR1 SGHTA and CDR2 FQGNSA. Adults between roughly 18 and 95 years of age took part from 20 to 25 US areas. Symptom resolution, clearance, or two negative PCRs marked donors in Cohort 3 as recovered. Sequencing was carried out using PBMCs or T cells enriched from blood (not recorded which). The TCR comes from a middle-aged man who had recovered from COVID-19. The V and J genes are TRBV7-2 and TRBJ1-3; D is uncertain. The CDR3 protein is CASSPGQVSGNTIYF. DNA for the CDR3: TGTGCCAGCAGCCCCGGTCAGGTCTCTGGAAACACCATATATTTT.